A selection of T cell receptor beta chains follows, all from one sample in a study of blood T cells in healthy people across ages. Each CDR3 protein is one row after TCRdb ran MiXCR on the 5' RACE reads. Here the sample spans 750,000 to 950,000 distinct CDR3 sequences, 53% being singletons. The sequencing sample was made of blood. Source of these receptors: a man older than 75 in good health. Each CDR3 is given with its conserved first and last residue. D genes are given only for firm matches. Some rows mark clone size as missing; the rest say once, few, many or name a class of expanded clone.

TRBV4-2,-,TRBD2,TRBJ2-7,CASSQDASAGGYEQYF,TGTGCCAGCAGCCAAGATGCCTCTGCGGGAGGCTACGAGCAGTACTTC
TRBV20-1,few,TRBD2,TRBJ2-3,CSAGPGLAASTDTQYF,TGCAGTGCTGGACCGGGACTAGCGGCTAGCACAGATACGCAGTATTTT
TRBV20-1,few,-,TRBJ1-5,CSARESNQPQHF,TGCAGTGCTCGAGAGAGCAATCAGCCCCAGCATTTT
TRBV2,-,TRBD2,TRBJ2-1,CASSESTSGYNEQFF,TGTGCCAGCAGTGAATCGACTAGCGGTTACAATGAGCAGTTCTTC
TRBV29-1,few,TRBD2,TRBJ2-1,CSVDRAGGPGNEQFF,TGCAGCGTTGATCGAGCGGGAGGGCCGGGAAATGAGCAGTTCTTC
TRBV20-1,-,-,TRBJ1-2,CSARDGREVSGYTF,TGCAGTGCTAGAGATGGACGGGAAGTAAGTGGCTACACCTTC
TRBV19,-,TRBD2,TRBJ2-3,CASSTVRGSGSVADTQYF,TGTGCCAGTAGTACGGTCCGGGGTAGCGGGAGTGTCGCAGATACGCAGTATTTT
TRBV20-1,-,-,TRBJ2-7,CSALPGTTYEQYF,TGCAGTGCCCTCCCCGGGACAACATACGAGCAGTACTTC
TRBV9,-,TRBD2,TRBJ2-5,CASSAPVQLADESKQYF,TGTGCCAGCAGCGCCCCAGTCCAGCTAGCGGATGAGAGCAAGCAGTACTTC
TRBV21-1,few,-,TRBJ2-7,CASSKIPDKPPSYEQYF,TGTGCCAGCAGCAAAATCCCCGACAAGCCCCCTTCCTACGAGCAGTACTTC
TRBV12-3/TRBV12-4,-,-,TRBJ1-2,CASSFRGNYGYTF,TGTGCCAGCAGTTTTAGGGGTAACTATGGCTACACCTTC
TRBV20-1,few,-,TRBJ2-7,CSARQVWTGNLREQYF,TGCAGTGCTAGACAAGTTTGGACGGGAAATTTACGGGAGCAGTACTTC
TRBV5-5,many,-,TRBJ2-5,CASSANLTPGTWTQYF,TGTGCCAGCAGCGCCAATCTGACCCCAGGTACCTGGACCCAGTACTTC
TRBV10-3,once,-,TRBJ2-5,CAISAGRQETQYF,TGTGCCATCAGTGCGGGCAGACAAGAGACCCAGTACTTC
TRBV6-2/TRBV6-3,few,TRBD2,TRBJ2-7,CASSYSGLADPLEQYF,TGTGCCAGCAGTTACTCGGGCCTAGCGGATCCTCTCGAGCAGTACTTC
TRBV6-6,-,-,TRBJ1-2,CASSSPGGYGYTF,TGTGCCAGCAGCTCCCCGGGGGGGTATGGCTACACCTTC
TRBV3-1,few,-,TRBJ2-3,CASSQATTRYAYF,TGTGCCAGCAGCCAGGCGACTACCCGATACGCGTATTTT
TRBV6-5,-,-,TRBJ1-1,CATLGRTDTEAFF,TGTGCCACCCTCGGGCGGACTGACACTGAAGCTTTCTTT
TRBV7-9,-,TRBD2,TRBJ2-1,CACSPHGLGGLNEQFF,TGTGCCTGCAGCCCACACGGACTAGGAGGGCTCAATGAGCAGTTCTTC
TRBV6-5,-,-,TRBJ1-6,CAAWGVGYSPLHF,TGTGCCGCGTGGGGAGTCGGATACTCACCCCTCCACTTT
TRBV20-1,-,TRBD1,TRBJ1-5,CSARGGTGVNQPQHF,TGCAGTGCTAGAGGTGGGACAGGGGTAAATCAGCCCCAGCATTTT
TRBV20-1,-,-,TRBJ1-2,CSARDRADVYGYTF,TGCAGTGCTAGAGATAGGGCAGACGTCTATGGCTACACCTTC
TRBV21-1,-,-,TRBJ2-1,CASSKPRVTEYNEQFF,TGTGCCAGCAGCAAGCCCCGTGTAACAGAGTACAATGAGCAGTTCTTC
TRBV29-1,few,-,TRBJ2-1,CSVPSSSSYNEQFF,TGCAGCGTTCCCTCGTCAAGCTCCTACAATGAGCAGTTCTTC
TRBV27,many,-,TRBJ2-1,CASSLLANSYNEQFF,TGTGCCAGCAGTTTACTAGCGAACTCCTACAATGAGCAGTTCTTC
TRBV12-3/TRBV12-4,few,-,TRBJ2-3,CASSSRQAGDTQYF,TGTGCCAGCAGTTCCAGACAGGCTGGGGATACGCAGTATTTT
TRBV29-1,-,TRBD2,TRBJ2-1,CSGGGTSGHNEQFF,TGCAGTGGCGGTGGCACTAGCGGCCACAATGAGCAGTTCTTC
TRBV29-1,-,-,TRBJ1-2,CSVLGGSQGQVGYGYTF,TGCAGCGTTCTGGGGGGGTCACAGGGCCAAGTTGGCTATGGCTACACCTTC
TRBV20-1,-,TRBD2,TRBJ2-3,CSARDGRASTDTQYF,TGCAGTGCTAGAGACGGGAGGGCCAGCACAGATACGCAGTATTTT
TRBV2,-,-,TRBJ2-7,CASESRASYEQYF,TGTGCCAGCGAGAGTAGGGCCTCCTACGAGCAGTACTTC
TRBV29-1,-,-,TRBJ1-1,CSVEVPTANTEAFF,TGCAGCGTTGAAGTTCCGACAGCGAACACTGAAGCTTTCTTT
TRBV6-1,-,-,TRBJ2-6,CASTRSGGANVLTF,TGTGCCAGTACACGCAGTGGTGGGGCCAACGTCCTGACTTTC
TRBV7-9,-,-,TRBJ2-7,CASGPFGSSSYEQYF,TGTGCCAGCGGGCCTTTCGGGAGTAGTAGCTACGAGCAGTACTTC